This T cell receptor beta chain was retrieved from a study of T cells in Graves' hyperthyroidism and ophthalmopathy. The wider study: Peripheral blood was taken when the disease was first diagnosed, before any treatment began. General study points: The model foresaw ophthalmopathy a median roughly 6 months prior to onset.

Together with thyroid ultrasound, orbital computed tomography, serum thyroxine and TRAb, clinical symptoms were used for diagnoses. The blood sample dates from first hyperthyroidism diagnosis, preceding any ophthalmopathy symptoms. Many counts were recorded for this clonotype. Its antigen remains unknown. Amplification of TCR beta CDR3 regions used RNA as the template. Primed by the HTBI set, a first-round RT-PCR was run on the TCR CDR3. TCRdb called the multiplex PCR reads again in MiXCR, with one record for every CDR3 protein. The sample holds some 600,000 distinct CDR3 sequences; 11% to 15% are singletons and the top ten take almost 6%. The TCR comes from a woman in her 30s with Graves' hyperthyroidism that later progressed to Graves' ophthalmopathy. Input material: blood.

The chain's CDR3 is CAWSVGAGGRTETQYF. CDR3 bases: TGTGCCTGGAGTGTCGGTGCGGGAGGGCGCACGGAGACCCAGTACTTC. The rearrangement uses TRBV30 and TRBJ2-5; TRBD2 matches 9 bases. The CDR3 is made up of 16 amino acids. Unmatched junction bases numbered 10, after V lost 0 bases and J lost 5 bases. Germline V CDR1 and CDR2: GTSNPN, SVGIG (reference sequence).